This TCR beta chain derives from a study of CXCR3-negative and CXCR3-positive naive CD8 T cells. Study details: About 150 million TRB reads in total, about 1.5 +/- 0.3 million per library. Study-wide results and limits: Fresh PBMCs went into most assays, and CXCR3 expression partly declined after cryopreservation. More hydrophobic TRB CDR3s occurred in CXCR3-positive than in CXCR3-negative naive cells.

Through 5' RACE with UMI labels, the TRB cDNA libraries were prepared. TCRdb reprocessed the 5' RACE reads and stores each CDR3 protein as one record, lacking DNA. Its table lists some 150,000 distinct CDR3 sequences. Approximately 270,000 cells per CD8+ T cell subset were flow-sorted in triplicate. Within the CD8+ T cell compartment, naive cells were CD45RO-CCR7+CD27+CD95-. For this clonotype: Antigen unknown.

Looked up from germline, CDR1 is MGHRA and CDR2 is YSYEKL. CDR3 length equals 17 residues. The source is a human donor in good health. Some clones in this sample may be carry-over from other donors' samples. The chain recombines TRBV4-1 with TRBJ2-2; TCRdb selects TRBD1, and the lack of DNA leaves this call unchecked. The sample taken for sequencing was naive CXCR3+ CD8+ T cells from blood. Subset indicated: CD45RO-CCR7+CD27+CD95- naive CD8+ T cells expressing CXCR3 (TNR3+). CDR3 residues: CASSQGWGQWNTGELFF.